A selection of T cell receptor beta chains follows, all from one sample in a study of CD8 T cells in Susac syndrome. One entry per CDR3 protein, called by TCRdb with MiXCR from the immunoSEQ multiplex PCR reads. The sample contains approximately 190,000 distinct CDR3 sequences, approximately 95% of which appear only once. Sequenced: CD8+ T cells from PBMCs. These receptors originate from a human donor with Susac syndrome. Both conserved end residues are part of each CDR3. D genes are given only for firm matches. Only some rows state a clone size, as once, few, many or a class for expanded clones.

clone size,D gene,V gene,J gene,CDR3 protein,CDR3 DNA
once,NA,TRBV20-1,TRBJ2-3,CSGEDEGTDTQYF,TGCAGTGGTGAGGATGAGGGCACAGATACGCAGTATTTT
NA,NA,TRBV20-1,TRBJ2-1,CSAPPRSGTDEQFF,TGCAGTGCTCCCCCAAGATCTGGTACGGATGAGCAGTTCTTC
once,NA,TRBV12-3/TRBV12-4,TRBJ2-4,CASGAGHIQYF,TGTGCCAGTGGAGCAGGGCACATTCAGTACTTC
NA,NA,TRBV28,TRBJ2-5,CASSLGGSRQETQYF,TGTGCCAGCAGTTTAGGGGGGAGTCGGCAAGAGACCCAGTACTTC
once,TRBD1,TRBV30,TRBJ1-2,CAWSGPTGANYGYTF,TGTGCCTGGAGCGGTCCTACAGGGGCCAATTATGGCTACACCTTC
NA,NA,TRBV7-2,TRBJ2-3,CASSLDAFTADTQYF,TGTGCCAGCAGCTTAGACGCTTTTACAGCAGATACGCAGTATTTT
NA,NA,TRBV7-3,TRBJ2-1,CASSSAQGGEQFF,TGTGCCAGCAGCTCGGCCCAAGGCGGGGAGCAGTTCTTC
once,TRBD2,TRBV28,TRBJ2-3,CASSSRLAGTDTQYF,TGTGCCAGCAGTTCGAGACTAGCGGGCACAGATACGCAGTATTTT
NA,NA,TRBV4-1,TRBJ2-2,CASSQDGGGGTGELFF,TGCGCCAGCAGCCAAGACGGAGGGGGGGGGACCGGGGAGCTGTTTTTT
once,NA,TRBV5-6,TRBJ2-7,CASRGISSYEQYF,TGTGCCAGCAGGGGCATAAGCTCCTACGAGCAGTACTTC
NA,NA,TRBV14,TRBJ2-2,CASSRTTTLNTGELFF,TGTGCCAGCAGCCGGACGACAACTCTGAACACCGGGGAGCTGTTTTTT
NA,NA,TRBV6-5,TRBJ2-3,CASSYGPQTDTQYF,TGTGCCAGCAGTTACGGGCCCCAGACAGATACGCAGTATTTT
NA,NA,TRBV5-1,TRBJ2-7,CASSFLEARGDEQYF,TGCGCCAGCAGCTTTCTTGAGGCTAGGGGAGACGAGCAGTACTTC
NA,NA,TRBV30,TRBJ1-5,CAWSRDSNQPQHF,TGTGCCTGGAGTCGGGATAGCAATCAGCCCCAGCATTTT
NA,TRBD2,TRBV6-2/TRBV6-3,TRBJ2-1,CASSYTLAGGNEQFF,TGTGCCAGCAGTTATACTCTAGCGGGAGGCAATGAGCAGTTCTTC
NA,TRBD2,TRBV5-4,TRBJ2-1,CASSQGTSGNEQFF,TGTGCCAGCAGCCAAGGGACTAGCGGGAATGAGCAGTTCTTC
NA,NA,TRBV30,TRBJ2-5,CAWIPGPQETQYF,TGTGCCTGGATACCGGGACCACAAGAGACCCAGTACTTC
NA,NA,TRBV20-1,TRBJ1-1,CSASPLNTEAFF,TGCAGTGCTTCCCCCCTAAACACTGAAGCTTTCTTT
NA,TRBD2,TRBV13,TRBJ2-2,CASSNGLAGGTGELFF,TGTGCCAGCAGCAACGGACTAGCGGGAGGTACCGGGGAGCTGTTTTTT
NA,NA,TRBV4-1,TRBJ2-2,CASSQEALNTGELFF,TGCGCCAGCAGCCAAGAGGCACTTAACACCGGGGAGCTGTTTTTT
NA,TRBD2,TRBV6-2/TRBV6-3,TRBJ2-7,CASSPPPQRELHEQYF,TGTGCCAGCAGCCCCCCGCCACAGCGGGAGCTCCACGAGCAGTACTTC
NA,TRBD2,TRBV20-1,TRBJ2-7,CSARVLAGGVEQYF,TGCAGTGCTAGAGTGCTAGCGGGGGGGGTCGAGCAGTACTTC
NA,NA,TRBV4-2,TRBJ2-5,CASSQDYQETQYF,TGTGCCAGCAGCCAAGATTACCAAGAGACCCAGTACTTC
NA,TRBD1,TRBV24-1,TRBJ2-7,CATSDSGGDEQYF,TGTGCCACCAGTGATTCAGGGGGTGATGAGCAGTACTTC
NA,NA,TRBV30,TRBJ2-1,CAWSDTYNEQFF,TGTGCCTGGAGTGACACTTACAATGAGCAGTTCTTC
NA,TRBD2,TRBV9,TRBJ2-7,CASSVESTSYVEQYF,TGTGCCAGCAGCGTAGAATCGACTAGCTATGTCGAGCAGTACTTC
once,TRBD2,TRBV7-3,TRBJ2-1,CASSFGLADSYNEQFF,TGTGCCAGCAGCTTTGGACTAGCGGACTCCTACAATGAGCAGTTCTTC
NA,TRBD2,TRBV5-6,TRBJ2-1,CASSPGLAGEYNEQFF,TGTGCCAGCAGCCCGGGACTAGCGGGAGAGTACAATGAGCAGTTCTTC
NA,TRBD1,TRBV6-1,TRBJ2-7,CASRKPTGVQQYF,TGTGCCAGCAGAAAACCGACAGGGGTACAGCAGTACTTC
NA,NA,TRBV30,TRBJ2-2,CAWSTRRETGELFF,TGTGCCTGGAGTACTAGACGGGAAACTGGGGAGCTGTTTTTT
NA,NA,TRBV5-1,TRBJ1-1,CASRQGLGTEAFF,TGCGCCAGCAGGCAGGGGCTGGGAACTGAAGCTTTCTTT
NA,TRBD2,TRBV7-3,TRBJ2-3,CASSLTSGTSDTQYF,TGTGCCAGCAGCTTAACTAGCGGGACGTCAGATACGCAGTATTTT
NA,NA,TRBV9,TRBJ1-5,CASGTGPNSNQPQHF,TGTGCCAGCGGAACTGGACCAAATAGCAATCAGCCCCAGCATTTT
NA,NA,TRBV29-1,TRBJ2-2,CSVEGTGELFF,TGCAGCGTTGAGGGCACCGGGGAGCTGTTTTTT
NA,NA,TRBV5-1,TRBJ2-5,CASSLTSEELQETQYF,TGCGCCAGCAGCTTAACGTCAGAGGAACTACAAGAGACCCAGTACTTC
NA,TRBD1,TRBV9,TRBJ2-1,CASSPGTGDYNEQFF,TGTGCCAGCAGCCCCGGGACAGGGGATTACAATGAGCAGTTCTTC
NA,NA,TRBV3-1,TRBJ2-1,CASSQIPSESYNEQFF,TGTGCCAGCAGCCAAATTCCAAGCGAATCCTACAATGAGCAGTTCTTC
NA,TRBD2,TRBV11-2,TRBJ2-7,CASSTTGTSGYEQYF,TGTGCCAGCAGCACAACCGGGACTAGCGGCTACGAGCAGTACTTC
once,NA,TRBV30,TRBJ2-2,CASPTSRDKNTGELFF,TGTGCCTCTCCAACCTCCCGGGACAAAAACACCGGGGAGCTGTTTTTT
NA,NA,TRBV20-1,TRBJ2-7,CSARGAQGRNEQYF,TGCAGTGCTAGAGGCGCCCAGGGTAGGAACGAGCAGTACTTC
NA,NA,TRBV12-3/TRBV12-4,TRBJ2-3,CASSLLTVTDTQYF,TGTGCCAGCAGTTTATTAACTGTCACAGATACGCAGTATTTT
NA,NA,TRBV9,TRBJ2-3,CASTRGGTDTDTQYF,TGTGCCAGCACCCGTGGGGGCACGGACACAGATACGCAGTATTTT
NA,NA,TRBV28,TRBJ1-5,CASSLERLLNQPQHF,TGTGCCAGCAGTTTAGAAAGGTTACTTAATCAGCCCCAGCATTTT
NA,TRBD2,TRBV5-6,TRBJ2-5,CASTVGLAQETQYF,TGTGCCAGCACCGTGGGACTAGCCCAAGAGACCCAGTACTTC
NA,TRBD1,TRBV3-1,TRBJ1-1,CASSQDGTEYTEAFF,TGTGCCAGCAGCCAAGACGGGACAGAGTACACTGAAGCTTTCTTT
NA,TRBD2,TRBV9,TRBJ2-4,CASSPHGTSGALAKNIQYF,TGTGCCAGCAGCCCCCACGGGACTAGCGGGGCGTTAGCCAAAAACATTCAGTACTTC